The clone carrying this TCR beta chain was detected only a few times. The sample comes from a study of T-cell reconstitution after alpha-beta-depleted transplantation in children. The TCRbeta library was prepared with unique molecular identifiers. In TCRdb, the PCR reads were re-called with MiXCR into one record per CDR3 protein. The sample carries some 500,000 distinct CDR3 sequences, around 16% recorded once. This CDR3 contains 13 residues. V lost 10 bases to trimming and J lost 9 bases, with 19 bases between them. This TCR was recovered from a human donor who donated a stem cell graft to a child with acute lymphoblastic leukemia. The chain carries TRBV12-3 or TRBV12-4 and TRBJ2-1; TRBD1 might be the D (6 bases). Sequenced here: PBMCs from the stem cell graft donor, sampled from the stem cell graft. CDR3 amino acids: CATLGQFGAEQFF. DNA of the CDR3: TGTGCCACCCTAGGACAGTTCGGCGCTGAGCAGTTCTTC.